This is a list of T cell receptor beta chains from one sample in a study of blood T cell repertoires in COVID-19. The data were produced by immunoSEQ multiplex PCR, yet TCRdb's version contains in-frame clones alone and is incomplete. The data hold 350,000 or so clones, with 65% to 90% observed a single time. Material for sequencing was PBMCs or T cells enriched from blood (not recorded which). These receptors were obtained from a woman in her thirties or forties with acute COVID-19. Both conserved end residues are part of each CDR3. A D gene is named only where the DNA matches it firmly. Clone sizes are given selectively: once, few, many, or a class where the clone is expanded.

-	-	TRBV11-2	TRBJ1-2	TGTGCCAGCAGCCCACGGGGTGACTATGGCTACACCTTC	CASSPRGDYGYTF
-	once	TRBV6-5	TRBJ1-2	TGTGCCAGCAGGAGAGACAGGAACTATGGCTACACCTTC	CASRRDRNYGYTF
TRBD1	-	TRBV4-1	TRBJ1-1	TGCGCCAGCAGCCAACCCGGGGTGGGACAGCGGAACACTGAAGCTTTCTTT	CASSQPGVGQRNTEAFF
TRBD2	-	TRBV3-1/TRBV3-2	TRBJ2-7	TGTGCCAGCAGCCACATAGCGGGAGGGCCCTACGAGCAGTACTTC	CASSHIAGGPYEQYF
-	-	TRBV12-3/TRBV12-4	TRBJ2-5	TGTGCCAGCAGCAAAACACCTCAAGAGACCCAGTACTTC	CASSKTPQETQYF
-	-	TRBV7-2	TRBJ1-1	TGTGCCAGCAGCTTAGTGGGAGGTGAAGCTTTCTTT	CASSLVGGEAFF
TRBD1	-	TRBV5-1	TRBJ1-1	TGCGCCAGCAGCCCGGGGGACAGGGCGTTACCTGAAGCTTTCTTT	CASSPGDRALPEAFF
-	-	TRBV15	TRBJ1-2	TGTGCCACCAGCAGAGGGACAGACTCTGGTGGCTACACCTTC	CATSRGTDSGGYTF
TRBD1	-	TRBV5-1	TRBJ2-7	TGCGCCAGCAGCTTGGCCGGGACAGGGGGCTCCTACGAGCAGTACTTC	CASSLAGTGGSYEQYF
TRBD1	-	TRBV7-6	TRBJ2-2	TGTGCCAGCAGCCCCTTGAGAGGACAGGGGGGCGGGGAGCTGTTTTTT	CASSPLRGQGGGELFF
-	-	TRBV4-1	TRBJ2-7	TGCGCCAGCAGCCAAGATTCCAGTAATCTCTACGAGCAGTACTTC	CASSQDSSNLYEQYF
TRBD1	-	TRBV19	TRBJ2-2	TGTGCCAGTAGGCGAGAACCGGGACAGACGAACACCGGGGAGCTGTTTTTT	CASRREPGQTNTGELFF
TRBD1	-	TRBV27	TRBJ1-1	TGTGCCAGCAGTTTATTCGGACAGGGTCTAACTGAAGCTTTCTTT	CASSLFGQGLTEAFF
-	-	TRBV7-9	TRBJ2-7	TGTGCCAGCACTTTCTCGGACGAGCAGTACTTC	CASTFSDEQYF
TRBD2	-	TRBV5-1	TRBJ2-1	TGCGCCAGCAGCTTGGCAAGGCGGGGGTTATACAATGAGCAGTTCTTC	CASSLARRGLYNEQFF
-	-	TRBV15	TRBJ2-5	TGTGCCACCAGCAGAAACACGGGAATCCAAGAGACCCAGTACTTC	CATSRNTGIQETQYF
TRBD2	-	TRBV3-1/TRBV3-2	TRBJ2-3	TGTGCCAGCAGCCAAGGGACTAGCGGGGGCACAGATACGCAGTATTTT	CASSQGTSGGTDTQYF
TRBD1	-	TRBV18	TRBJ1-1	TGTGCCAGCTCACCACCCGACAGGGGGCTGGTAGCTTTCTTT	CASSPPDRGLVAFF
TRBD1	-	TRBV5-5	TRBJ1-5	TGTGCCAGCAGCTTGGGGGGAGGACAGGGAGGCAATCAGCCCCAGCATTTT	CASSLGGGQGGNQPQHF
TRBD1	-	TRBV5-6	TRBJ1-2	TGTGCCAGCAGCAAAAACAGGGGGCGAGGTTATGGCTACACCTTC	CASSKNRGRGYGYTF
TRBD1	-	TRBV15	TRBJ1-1	TGTGCCACCAGCAGAGGCCAGGGGGTGACTGAAGCTTTCTTT	CATSRGQGVTEAFF
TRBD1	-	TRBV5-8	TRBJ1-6	TGTGCCAGCACCCGGACAGGGGTCCCCTATAATTCACCCCTCCACTTT	CASTRTGVPYNSPLHF
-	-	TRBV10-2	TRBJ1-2	TGCGCCAGCTCCACAGGGTTTGCTAACTATGGCTACACCTTC	CASSTGFANYGYTF
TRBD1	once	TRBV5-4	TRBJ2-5	TGTGCCAGCAGCTACCGGGACAGGGTTAGAGAGACCCAGTACTTC	CASSYRDRVRETQYF
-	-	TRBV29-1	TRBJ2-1	TGCAGCGTTGAAGGGGCCCGCGCCCCTATAAGACGGTTCTTC	CSVEGARAPIRRFF
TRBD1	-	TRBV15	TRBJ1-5	TGTGCCACCAGCAGAGAGTGGACAGGGATCGGCAATCAGCCCCAGCATTTT	CATSREWTGIGNQPQHF
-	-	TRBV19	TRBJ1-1	TGTGCCAGTAGTACACACAAGCAGGGGAACACTGAAGCTTTCTTT	CASSTHKQGNTEAFF
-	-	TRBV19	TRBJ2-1	TGTGCCAGTAGTAGACTACTAGCCAGAGTCAGCGATGAGCAGTTCTTC	CASSRLLARVSDEQFF
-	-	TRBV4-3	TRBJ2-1	TGCGCCAGCAGTCGCAGAACGAACAATGAGCAGTTCTTC	CASSRRTNNEQFF
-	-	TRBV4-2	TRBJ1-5	TGTGCCAGCAGCCAAGACAGAAATAGCAATCAGCCCCAGCATTTT	CASSQDRNSNQPQHF
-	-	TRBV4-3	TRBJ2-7	TGCGCCAGCAGCCAAGATCTGGGACTCAACTCCTACGAGCAGTACTTC	CASSQDLGLNSYEQYF
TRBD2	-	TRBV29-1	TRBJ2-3	TGCAGCGTTGAAGATCACGAGACTAGCGGGATCTTGACAGATACGCAGTATTTT	CSVEDHETSGILTDTQYF
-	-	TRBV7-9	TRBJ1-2	TGTGCCAGCAGCCAAGCGACGGATCTCTGGTATGGCTACACCTTC	CASSQATDLWYGYTF
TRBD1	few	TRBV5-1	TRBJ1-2	TGCGCCAGCAGCTTGTCGGAGGGGGCCTATGGCTACACCTTC	CASSLSEGAYGYTF
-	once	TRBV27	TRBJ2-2	TGTGCCAGCAGTATAAGGAGCGGGGAGCTGTTTTTT	CASSIRSGELFF
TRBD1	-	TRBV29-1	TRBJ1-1	TGCAGCGTTGCGGACAGGTACCTAGGGGGTAACACTGAAGCTTTCTTT	CSVADRYLGGNTEAFF
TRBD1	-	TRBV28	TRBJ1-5	TGTGCCAGCAGTTTTCGGTGGGACAGGGACAATCAGCCCCAGCATTTT	CASSFRWDRDNQPQHF
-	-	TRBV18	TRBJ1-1	TGTGCCAGCTCACCACCGAGACAGATGAACACTGAAGCTTTCTTT	CASSPPRQMNTEAFF
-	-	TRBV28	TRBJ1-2	TGTGCCAGCCACGAGGGGGGAGGGAACTATGGCTACACCTTC	CASHEGGGNYGYTF
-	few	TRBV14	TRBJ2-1	TGTGCCAGCAGCCAAGATTTACTAGCCGCTACCGAGTTCTTC	CASSQDLLAATEFF
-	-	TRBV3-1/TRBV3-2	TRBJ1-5	TGTGCCAGCAGCCAAGACCTGAATCAGCCCCAGCATTTT	CASSQDLNQPQHF
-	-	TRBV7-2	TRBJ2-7	TGTGCCAGCACCCCGGGATTGCGGCCCTACGAGCAGTACTTC	CASTPGLRPYEQYF
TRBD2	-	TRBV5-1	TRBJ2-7	TGCGCCAGCAGCTTGGGCCAGCGGGAGAACTACGAGCAGTACTTC	CASSLGQRENYEQYF
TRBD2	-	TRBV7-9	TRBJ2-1	TGTGCCAGCAGCTCATCAGGTGGTGCGGGGGGGGACAATGAGCAGTTCTTC	CASSSSGGAGGDNEQFF
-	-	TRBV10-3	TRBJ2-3	TGTGCCATCAGTGGCAGGGGAGATACGCAGTATTTT	CAISGRGDTQYF
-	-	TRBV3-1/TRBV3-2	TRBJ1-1	TGTGCCAGCAGTCAGGGTCCCACTGAAGCTTTCTTT	CASSQGPTEAFF
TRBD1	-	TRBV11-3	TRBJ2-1	TGTGCCAGCAGCTCAGAAACCGGGACAGGTAACTACAATGAGCAGTTCTTC	CASSSETGTGNYNEQFF
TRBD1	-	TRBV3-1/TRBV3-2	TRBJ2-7	TGTGCCAGCAGCTTGGGACAGTCCTACGAGCAGTACTTC	CASSLGQSYEQYF
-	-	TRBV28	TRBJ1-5	TGTGCCAGCAGTTTCCCGGGAGTTAGTAGCAATCAGCCCCAGCATTTT	CASSFPGVSSNQPQHF
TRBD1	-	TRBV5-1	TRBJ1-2	TGCGCCAGCAGCTTCTATCGACAGGGGACTGGGCCCAACTATGGCTACACCTTC	CASSFYRQGTGPNYGYTF
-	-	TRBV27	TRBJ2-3	TGTGCCAGCAGACTTAGCACAGATACGCAGTATTTT	CASRLSTDTQYF
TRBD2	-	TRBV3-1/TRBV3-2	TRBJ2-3	TGTGCCAGCAGCCTTAGCGGGAGCGGGAATACGCAGTATTTT	CASSLSGSGNTQYF
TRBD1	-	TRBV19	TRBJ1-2	TGTGCCAGTACCGAAGAGGGACAGGGGCTCTATGGCTACACCTTC	CASTEEGQGLYGYTF
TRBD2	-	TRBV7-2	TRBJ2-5	TGTGCCAGCAGCTCAAGCGGGAGGGCCGGCGAGACCCAGTACTTC	CASSSSGRAGETQYF
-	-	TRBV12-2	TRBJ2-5	TGTGCAAGTCGCTTCCCGGTGACTAGAATGAAGACCCAGTACTTC	CASRFPVTRMKTQYF
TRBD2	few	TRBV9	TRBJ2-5	TGTGCCAGCAGCCCCCAGGGTAGCGGGATACCAGAGACCCAGTACTTC	CASSPQGSGIPETQYF
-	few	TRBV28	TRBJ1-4	TGTGCCAGCAGACCGCCGACAGGCAATGAAAAACTGTTTTTT	CASRPPTGNEKLFF
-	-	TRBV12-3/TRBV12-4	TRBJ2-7	TGTGCCAGCAGGATTATACAGGGCCACGAGCAGTACTTC	CASRIIQGHEQYF
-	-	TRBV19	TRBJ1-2	TGTGCCAGTAGTGTAAGACTCCAGGGGAACTATGGCTACACCTTC	CASSVRLQGNYGYTF
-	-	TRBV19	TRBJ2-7	TGTGCCAGTAGTATTCAGGGGGGTATCCACGAGCAGTACTTC	CASSIQGGIHEQYF